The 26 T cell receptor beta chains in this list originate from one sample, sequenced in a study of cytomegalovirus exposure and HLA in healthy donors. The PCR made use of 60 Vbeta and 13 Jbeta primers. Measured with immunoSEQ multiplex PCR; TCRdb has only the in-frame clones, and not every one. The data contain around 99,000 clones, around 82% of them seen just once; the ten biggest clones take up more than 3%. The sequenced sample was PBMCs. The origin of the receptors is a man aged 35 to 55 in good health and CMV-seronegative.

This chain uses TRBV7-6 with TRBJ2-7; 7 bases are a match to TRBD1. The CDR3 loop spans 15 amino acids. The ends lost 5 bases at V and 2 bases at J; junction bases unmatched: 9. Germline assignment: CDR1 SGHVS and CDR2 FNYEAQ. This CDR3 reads CASSHGTARAYEQYF. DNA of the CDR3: TGTGCCAGCAGCCACGGGACAGCCCGGGCCTACGAGCAGTACTTC.

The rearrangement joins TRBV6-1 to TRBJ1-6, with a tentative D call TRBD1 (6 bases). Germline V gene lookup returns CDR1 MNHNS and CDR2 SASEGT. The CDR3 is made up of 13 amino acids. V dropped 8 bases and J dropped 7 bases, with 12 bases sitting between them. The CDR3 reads CASVGGLNSPLHF. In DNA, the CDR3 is TGTGCCAGCGTAGGGGGATTAAATTCACCCCTCCACTTT.

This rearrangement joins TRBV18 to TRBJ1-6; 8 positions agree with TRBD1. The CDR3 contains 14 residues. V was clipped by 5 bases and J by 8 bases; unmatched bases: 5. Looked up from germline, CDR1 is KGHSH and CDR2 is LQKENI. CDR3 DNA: TGTGCCAGCTCAACAGACAGGGGATATTCACCCCTCCACTTT. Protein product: CASSTDRGYSPLHF.

CDR3 amino acids: CASTGSISTDTQYF. The CDR3 DNA reads as TGTGCCAGCACGGGTAGCATTAGCACAGATACGCAGTATTTT. This chain connects TRBV6-6 to TRBJ2-3; no reliable D call. Germline V lookup: CDR1 MNHNY, CDR2 SVGAGI (reference sequence). V was cut by 7 bases and J by 0 bases, with 11 bases left in between. CDR3 size: 14 residues.

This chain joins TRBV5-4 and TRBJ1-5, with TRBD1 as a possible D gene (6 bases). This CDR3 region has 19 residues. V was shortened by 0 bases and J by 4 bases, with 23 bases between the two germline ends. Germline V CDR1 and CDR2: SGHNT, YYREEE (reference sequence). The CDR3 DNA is TGTGCCAGCAGCTTGGACAGGGCTTGGGTCGTGGAGATTAATCAGCCCCAGCATTTT. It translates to CASSLDRAWVVEINQPQHF.

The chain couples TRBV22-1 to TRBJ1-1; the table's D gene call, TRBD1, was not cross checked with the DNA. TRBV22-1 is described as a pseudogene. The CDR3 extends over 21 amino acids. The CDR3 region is CPGSTKGARGLPVWRNTEAFF. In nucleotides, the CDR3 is TGTCCTGGGAGCACAAAGGGGGCCAGGGGGCTGCCGGTGTGGCGCAACACTGAAGCTTTCTTT.

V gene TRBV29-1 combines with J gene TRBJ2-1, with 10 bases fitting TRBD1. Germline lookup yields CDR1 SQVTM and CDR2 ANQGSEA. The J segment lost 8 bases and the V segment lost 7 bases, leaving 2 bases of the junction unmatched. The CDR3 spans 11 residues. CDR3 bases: TGCAGCGCGGACAGGGGGGATGAGCAGTTCTTC. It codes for CSADRGDEQFF.

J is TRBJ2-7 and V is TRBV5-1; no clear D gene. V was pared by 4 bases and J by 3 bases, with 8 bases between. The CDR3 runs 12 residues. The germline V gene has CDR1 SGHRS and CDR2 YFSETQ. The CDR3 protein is CASSGTNYEQYF. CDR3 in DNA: TGCGCCAGCAGCGGTACTAACTACGAGCAGTACTTC.

The CDR3 reads CASTYYGTGATEAFF. The CDR3 DNA reads TGTGCCAGCACCTACTACGGGACAGGAGCCACTGAAGCTTTCTTT. The rearrangement uses TRBV28 and TRBJ1-1; 8 nucleotides agree with TRBD1. With V trimmed by 7 bases and J by 4 bases, 11 bases remained unmatched. The CDR3 spans 15 residues. Germline V gene data show CDR1 as MDHEN and CDR2 as SYDVKM.

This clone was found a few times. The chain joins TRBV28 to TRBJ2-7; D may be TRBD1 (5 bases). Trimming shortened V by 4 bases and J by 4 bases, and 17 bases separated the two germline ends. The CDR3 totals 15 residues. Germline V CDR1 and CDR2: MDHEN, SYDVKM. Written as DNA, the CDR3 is TGTGCCAGCAGTTCTCCACAGGCATGGACGTACGAGCAGTACTTC. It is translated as CASSSPQAWTYEQYF.

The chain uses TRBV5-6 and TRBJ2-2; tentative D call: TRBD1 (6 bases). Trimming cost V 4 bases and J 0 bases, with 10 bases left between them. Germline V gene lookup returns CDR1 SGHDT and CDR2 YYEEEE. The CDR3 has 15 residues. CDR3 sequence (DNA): TGTGCCAGCAGCAAGGACAGAACGAACACCGGGGAGCTGTTTTTT. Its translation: CASSKDRTNTGELFF.

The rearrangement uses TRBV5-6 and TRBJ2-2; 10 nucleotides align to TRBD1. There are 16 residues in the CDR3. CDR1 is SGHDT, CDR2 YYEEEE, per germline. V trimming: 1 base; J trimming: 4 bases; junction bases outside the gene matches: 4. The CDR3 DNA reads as TGTGCCAGCAGCTTGCGGGACAGGGGATCCACCGGGGAGCTGTTTTTT. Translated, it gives CASSLRDRGSTGELFF. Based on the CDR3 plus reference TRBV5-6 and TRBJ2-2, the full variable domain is DAGVTQSPTHLIKTRGQQVTLRCSPKSGHDTVSWYQQALGQGPQFIFQYYEEEERQRGNFPDRFSGHQFPNYSSELNVNALLLGDSALYLCASSLRDRGSTGELFFGEGSRLTVL.

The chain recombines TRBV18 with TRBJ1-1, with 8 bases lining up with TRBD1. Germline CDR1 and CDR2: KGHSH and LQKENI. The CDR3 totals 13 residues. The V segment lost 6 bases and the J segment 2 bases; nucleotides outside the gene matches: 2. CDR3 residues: CASSDRANTEAFF. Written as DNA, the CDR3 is TGTGCCAGCTCGGACAGGGCCAACACTGAAGCTTTCTTT.

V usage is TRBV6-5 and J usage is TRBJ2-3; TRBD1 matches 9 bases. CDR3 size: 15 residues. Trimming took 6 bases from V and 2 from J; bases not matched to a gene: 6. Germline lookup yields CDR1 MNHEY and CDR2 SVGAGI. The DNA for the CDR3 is TGTGCCAGCAGCACGGGACAGGGCAACACAGATACGCAGTATTTT. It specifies CASSTGQGNTDTQYF.

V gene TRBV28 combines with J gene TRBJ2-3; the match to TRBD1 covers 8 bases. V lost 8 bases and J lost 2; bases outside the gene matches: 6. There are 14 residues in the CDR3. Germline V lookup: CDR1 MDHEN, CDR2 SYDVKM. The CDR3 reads CASGDRGNTDTQYF. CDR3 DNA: TGTGCCAGCGGAGACAGGGGAAACACAGATACGCAGTATTTT.

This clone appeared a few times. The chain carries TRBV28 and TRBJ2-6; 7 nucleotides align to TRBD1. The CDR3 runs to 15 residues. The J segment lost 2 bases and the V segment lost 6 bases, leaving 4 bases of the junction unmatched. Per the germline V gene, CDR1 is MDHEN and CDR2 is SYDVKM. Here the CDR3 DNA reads TGTGCCAGCAGACCTCAGGGGGCTGGGGCCAACGTCCTGACTTTC. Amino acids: CASRPQGAGANVLTF.

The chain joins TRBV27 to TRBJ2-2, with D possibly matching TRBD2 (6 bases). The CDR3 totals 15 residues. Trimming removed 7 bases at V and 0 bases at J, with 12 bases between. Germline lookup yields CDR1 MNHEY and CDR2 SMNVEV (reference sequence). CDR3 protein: CASTPGGTNTGELFF. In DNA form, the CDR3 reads TGTGCCAGCACCCCTGGGGGGACGAACACCGGGGAGCTGTTTTTT.

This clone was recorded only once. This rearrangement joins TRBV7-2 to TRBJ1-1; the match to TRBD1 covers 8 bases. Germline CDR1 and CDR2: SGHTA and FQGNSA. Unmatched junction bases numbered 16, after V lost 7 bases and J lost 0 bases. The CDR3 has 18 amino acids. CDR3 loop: CASNANIGQGRLNTEAFF. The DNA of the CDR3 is TGTGCCAGCAACGCTAATATCGGACAGGGCCGTTTGAACACTGAAGCTTTCTTT.

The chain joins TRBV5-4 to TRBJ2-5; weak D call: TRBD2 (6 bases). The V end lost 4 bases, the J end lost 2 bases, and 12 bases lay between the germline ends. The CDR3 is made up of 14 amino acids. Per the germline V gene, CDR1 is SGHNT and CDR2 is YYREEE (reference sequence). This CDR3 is CASSPPGRQETQYF. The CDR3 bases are TGTGCCAGCAGCCCCCCCGGGAGACAAGAGACCCAGTACTTC. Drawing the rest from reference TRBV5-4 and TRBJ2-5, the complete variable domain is ETGVTQSPTHLIKTRGQQVTLRCSSQSGHNTVSWYQQALGQGPQFIFQYYREEENGRGNFPPRFSGLQFPNYSSELNVNALELDDSALYLCASSPPGRQETQYFGPGTRLLVL.

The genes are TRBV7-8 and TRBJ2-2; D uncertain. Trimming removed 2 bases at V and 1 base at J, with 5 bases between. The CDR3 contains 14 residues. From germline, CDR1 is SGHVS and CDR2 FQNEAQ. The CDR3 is CASSLIVNTGELFF. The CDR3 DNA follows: TGTGCCAGCAGCTTAATAGTGAACACCGGGGAGCTGTTTTTT. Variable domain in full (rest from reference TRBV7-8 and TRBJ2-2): GAGVSQSPRYKVAKRGQDVALRCDPISGHVSLFWYQQALGQGPEFLTYFQNEAQLDKSGLPSDRFFAERPEGSVSTLKIQRTQQEDSAVYLCASSLIVNTGELFFGEGSRLTVL.

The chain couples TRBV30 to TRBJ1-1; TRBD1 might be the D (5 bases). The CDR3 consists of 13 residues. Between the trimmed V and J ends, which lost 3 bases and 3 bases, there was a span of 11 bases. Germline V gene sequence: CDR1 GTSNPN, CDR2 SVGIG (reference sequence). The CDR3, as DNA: TGTGCCTGGAGCGGACAATGGGACACTGAAGCTTTCTTT. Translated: CAWSGQWDTEAFF.

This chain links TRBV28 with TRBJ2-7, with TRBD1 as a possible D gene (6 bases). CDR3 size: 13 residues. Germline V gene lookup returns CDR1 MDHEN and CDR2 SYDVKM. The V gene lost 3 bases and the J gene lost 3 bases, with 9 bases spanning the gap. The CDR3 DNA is TGTGCCAGCAGTTTCGGACAGAGCTACGAGCAGTACTTC. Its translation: CASSFGQSYEQYF.

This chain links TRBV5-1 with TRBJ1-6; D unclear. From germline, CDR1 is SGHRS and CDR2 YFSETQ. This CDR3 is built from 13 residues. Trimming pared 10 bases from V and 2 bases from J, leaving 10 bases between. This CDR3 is CAVPGTYNSPLHF. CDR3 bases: TGCGCCGTGCCGGGGACCTATAATTCACCCCTCCACTTT. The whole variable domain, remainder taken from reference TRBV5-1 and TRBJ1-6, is KAGVTQTPRYLIKTRGQQVTLSCSPISGHRSVSWYQQTPGQGLQFLFEYFSETQRNKGNFPGRFSGRQFSNSRSEMNVSTLELGDSALYLCAVPGTYNSPLHFGNGTRLTVT.

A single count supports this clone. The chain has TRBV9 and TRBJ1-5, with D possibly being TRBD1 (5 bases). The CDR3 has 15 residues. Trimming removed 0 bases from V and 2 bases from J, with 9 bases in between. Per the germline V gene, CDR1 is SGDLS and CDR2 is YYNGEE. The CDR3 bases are TGTGCCAGCAGCGTAGGGACATCGGGCAATCAGCCCCAGCATTTT. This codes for CASSVGTSGNQPQHF. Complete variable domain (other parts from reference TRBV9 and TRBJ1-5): DSGVTQTPKHLITATGQRVTLRCSPRSGDLSVYWYQQSLDQGLQFLIQYYNGEERAKGNILERFSAQQFPDLHSELNLSSLELGDSALYFCASSVGTSGNQPQHFGDGTRLSIL.

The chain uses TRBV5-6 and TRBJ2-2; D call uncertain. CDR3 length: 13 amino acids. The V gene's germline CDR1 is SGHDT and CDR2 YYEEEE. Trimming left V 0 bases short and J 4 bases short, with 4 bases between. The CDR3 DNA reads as TGTGCCAGCAGCTTGGCCTCCACCGGGGAGCTGTTTTTT. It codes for CASSLASTGELFF.

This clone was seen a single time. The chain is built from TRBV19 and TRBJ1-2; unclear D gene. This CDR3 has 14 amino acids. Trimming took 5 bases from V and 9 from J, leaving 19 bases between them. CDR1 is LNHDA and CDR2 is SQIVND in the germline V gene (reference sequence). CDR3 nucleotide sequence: TGTGCCAGTAGTTTCCGGCCCCTTGAGGAAAGCTACACCTTC. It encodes CASSFRPLEESYTF.